A single sample is the source of the 10 T cell receptor beta chains below, sequenced in a study of blood T cell repertoires in COVID-19. Using immunoSEQ multiplex PCR, the repertoire was profiled, and TCRdb retains in-frame clones only, with some absent. The sample holds roughly 56,000 clones, more than 75% seen once. Material: peripheral blood. These receptor sequences come from a man aged 45-65 years with active COVID-19.

This clone came up a few times. The chain recombines TRBV4-2 with TRBJ2-7; 7 bases fit TRBD2. The J segment lost 0 bases and the V segment lost 1 base, leaving 3 bases of the junction unmatched. Per the germline V gene, CDR1 is LGHNA and CDR2 is YNFKEQ. This CDR3 is 15 amino acids long. CDR3 sequence reads: CASSQGLADSYEQYF. CDR3 in DNA: TGTGCCAGCAGCCAAGGGCTAGCGGACTCCTACGAGCAGTACTTC.

The chain links TRBV6-6 to TRBJ2-3; 8 bases are shared with TRBD2. Germline trimming cut 6 bases from V and 5 bases from J; bases unmatched to any gene: 10. This CDR3 is built from 15 residues. Per germline, CDR1 MNHNY and CDR2 SVGAGI (reference sequence). CDR3 DNA sequence: TGTGCCAGCAGGTCCCCCGGGGGGGCGGGAGATACGCAGTATTTT. This codes for CASRSPGGAGDTQYF.

The J gene is TRBJ2-7, the V gene TRBV18; TRBD2 aligns across 9 bases. V lost 2 bases to trimming and J lost 6 bases; unmatched junction nucleotides: 11. Germline loops: CDR1 KGHSH, CDR2 LQKENI. The CDR3 is made up of 16 amino acids. The CDR3 here is CASSPTFSGSNGEQYF. CDR3 bases: TGTGCCAGCTCACCAACATTTAGCGGGAGTAACGGCGAGCAGTACTTC.

Written as DNA, the CDR3 is TGTGCCAGCAGCCCGAGGACAGGGGAGACCGGGGAGCTGTTTTTT. This codes for CASSPRTGETGELFF. V usage is TRBV4-2 and J usage is TRBJ2-2; 9 nucleotides align to TRBD1. After removal of 4 bases from V and 5 bases from J, the junction contained 5 bases not matched to a gene. The CDR3 runs 15 residues. Germline V gene lookup returns CDR1 LGHNA and CDR2 YNFKEQ.

The rearrangement links TRBV6-6 to TRBJ2-1, with 7 bases identical to TRBD2. The CDR3 consists of 14 residues. Unmatched junction bases numbered 4, after V lost 7 bases and J lost 1 base. From germline, CDR1 is MNHNY and CDR2 SVGAGI (reference sequence). The DNA for the CDR3 is TGTGCCAGCACTGAGGGAGGGTCCTACAATGAGCAGTTCTTC. It specifies CASTEGGSYNEQFF.

The genes are TRBV3-1 (or the pseudogene TRBV3-2) and TRBJ2-1, with D possibly matching TRBD2 (6 bases). Germline V CDR1 and CDR2: LGHDT, YNNKEL (reference sequence). Trimming took 4 bases from V and 10 from J, leaving 11 bases between them. This CDR3 spans 12 amino acids. The chain's CDR3 is CASSRAGGEQFF. The CDR3 region has the DNA TGTGCCAGCAGCCGGGCAGGAGGGGAGCAGTTCTTC.

The chain is built from TRBV6-6 and TRBJ2-2; 7 bases map to TRBD2. The CDR3 sequence is 16 residues long. The ends lost 6 bases at V and 0 bases at J; junction bases unmatched: 7. Germline V lookup: CDR1 MNHNY, CDR2 SVGAGI (reference sequence). CDR3 region: CASSRASGANTGELFF. CDR3 sequence (DNA): TGTGCCAGCAGCCGCGCTAGCGGCGCGAACACCGGGGAGCTGTTTTTT.

This clone appeared a single time. This rearrangement joins TRBV6-5 to TRBJ2-7, with 9 bases fitting TRBD2. Germline CDR1 and CDR2: MNHEY and SVGAGI. CDR3 length: 15 amino acids. The V segment lost 6 bases and the J segment 3 bases; nucleotides outside the gene matches: 9. CDR3 bases: TGTGCCAGCAGCCCGGGACTAGCCCCAAACTACGAGCAGTACTTC. It yields the protein CASSPGLAPNYEQYF.

The genes are TRBV30 and TRBJ1-1; possibly TRBD1 for D (6 bases). Germline CDR1 reads GTSNPN; CDR2 reads SVGIG (reference sequence). The CDR3 consists of 11 residues. The CDR3 region has the DNA TGTGCTAGGGGACAGAACACTGAAGCTTTCTTT. Translation: CARGQNTEAFF. Together with reference TRBV30 and TRBJ1-1, the CDR3 gives the full variable domain: SQTIHQWPATLVQPVGSPLSLECTVEGTSNPNLYWYRQAAGRGLQLLFYSVGIGQISSEVPQNLSASRPQDRQFILSSKKLLLSDSGFYLCARGQNTEAFFGQGTRLTVV.

This clone was counted a single time. CDR3 bases: TGTGCCACCAGTGCGGGGACAGGGGGGTCCTACGAGCAGTACTTC. The encoded protein is CATSAGTGGSYEQYF. The rearrangement uses TRBV24-1 and TRBJ2-7; 11 bases fit TRBD1. CDR3 length: 15 residues. Germline assignment: CDR1 KGHDR and CDR2 SFDVKD. V lost 5 bases, J lost 1 base, and 3 bases stayed unmatched.